This passage covers 12 T cell receptor beta chains from one sample sequenced in a study of memory CD4+ T cells and cytomegalovirus serostatus. Assay: immunoSEQ multiplex PCR; the TCRdb copy retains only in-frame clones and omits some. The repertoire includes around 63,000 clones, about 76% of them detected once, and about 4.3% sits in the top ten. The sort gate was single viable CD3+CD4+CD8-CD45RO+ cells for memory CD4+ T cells. The sample was memory CD4+ T cells from blood. The source of these receptors is an adult in good health and CMV-seropositive.

There are many counts of this clone. The V gene is TRBV30, the J gene TRBJ1-4; D is unresolved. Trimming took off 0 bases at V and 8 bases at J, with 7 bases between the two ends. CDR1 GTSNPN and CDR2 SVGIG come from the germline V gene (reference sequence). The CDR3 loop spans 12 amino acids. The CDR3 DNA is TGTGCCTGGAGTGTACTGCGGGAAAAACTGTTTTTT. Protein sequence: CAWSVLREKLFF.

This chain joins TRBV2 and TRBJ1-5, with D unclear. Trimming cost V 4 bases and J 5 bases, with 24 bases left between them. This CDR3 comprises 18 residues. In germline, CDR1 is SNHLY, CDR2 FYNNEI. CDR3 amino acids: CASSGISFSAQTHQPQHF. The CDR3 nucleotides read TGTGCCAGCAGTGGGATCTCCTTTTCTGCCCAGACCCATCAGCCCCAGCATTTT.

This chain uses TRBV19 with TRBJ2-1; 9 nucleotides align to TRBD1. The J segment lost 8 bases and the V segment lost 4 bases, leaving 3 bases of the junction unmatched. Germline assignment: CDR1 LNHDA and CDR2 SQIVND (reference sequence). There are 13 residues in the CDR3. CDR3 DNA: TGTGCCAGTAGTACGGACAGGGGAGATGAGCAGTTCTTC. It encodes CASSTDRGDEQFF.

The rearrangement joins TRBV27 to TRBJ1-1; D is ambiguous. Germline assignment: CDR1 MNHEY and CDR2 SMNVEV (reference sequence). CDR3 length: 13 residues. Trimming cost V 2 bases and J 4 bases, with 8 bases left between them. The DNA of the CDR3 is TGTGCCAGCAGTTTAAAGTCAGTCACTGAAGCTTTCTTT. Protein: CASSLKSVTEAFF.

CDR3 sequence: CATKGGSLYNEQFF. CDR3 coding DNA: TGTGCCACCAAGGGCGGGAGCCTCTACAATGAGCAGTTCTTC. This chain links TRBV10-3 with TRBJ2-1; 7 nucleotides match TRBD2. Trimming took 10 bases from V and 3 from J; bases not matched to a gene: 9. CDR3 size: 14 residues. In germline, CDR1 is ENHRY, CDR2 SYGVKD.

Here the CDR3 DNA reads TGTGCCAGCAGCTCGCTTAAGACTAGCGGGGCCTTAAATAACAATGAGCAGTTCTTC. As protein: CASSSLKTSGALNNNEQFF. The chain links TRBV5-6 to TRBJ2-1, with TRBD2 identical over 11 bases. Germline V gene data show CDR1 as SGHDT and CDR2 as YYEEEE. The CDR3 has 19 residues. V was clipped by 3 bases and J by 5 bases; unmatched bases: 16.

V is TRBV4-2 and J is TRBJ2-5, with 10 bases fitting TRBD2. The germline V gene has CDR1 LGHNA and CDR2 YNFKEQ. The CDR3 is 15 residues long. Trimming at V came to 4 bases and at J to 1 base, leaving 3 bases not matched to a gene. CDR3 amino acids: CASSPGTSAQETQYF. The CDR3 region has the DNA TGTGCCAGCAGCCCTGGGACTAGCGCCCAAGAGACCCAGTACTTC.

The V and J genes are TRBV7-9 and TRBJ2-1, with D maybe TRBD2 (6 bases). V was cut by 0 bases and J by 7 bases, with 7 bases left in between. The length of the CDR3 is 13 residues. Germline CDR1 SEHNR, CDR2 FQNEAQ (reference sequence). The CDR3 region has the DNA TGTGCCAGCAGCTTAGCAGGACTAAATGAGCAGTTCTTC. As protein: CASSLAGLNEQFF.

The chain's CDR3 is CASSWGGGGYEQYF. The CDR3 DNA reads as TGTGCCAGCTCTTGGGGGGGTGGGGGCTACGAGCAGTACTTC. The chain has TRBV6-5 and TRBJ2-7, with 7 positions matching TRBD2. CDR3 length: 14 residues. The V gene's germline CDR1 is MNHEY and CDR2 SVGAGI. With 8 bases clipped from V and 3 bases from J, the junction kept 10 bases outside the gene matches.

This rearrangement joins TRBV5-5 to TRBJ2-2, with D possibly being TRBD1 or TRBD2 (6 bases each). The CDR3 contains 13 residues. Germline loops: CDR1 SGHKS, CDR2 YYEKEE (reference sequence). V was shortened by 4 bases and J by 8 bases, with 12 bases between the two germline ends. The CDR3 DNA is TGTGCCAGCAGCCTCAGGGGAGGAGGGGAGCTGTTTTTT. Translated, it gives CASSLRGGGELFF.

This clone was found a few times. The V call is TRBV6-1, the J call TRBJ2-1; possibly TRBD1 or TRBD2 for D (5 bases each). Trimming removed 7 bases from V and 4 bases from J, with 14 bases in between. This CDR3 region has 14 residues. From germline, CDR1 is MNHNS and CDR2 SASEGT. The CDR3 protein is CASTRRGEYNEQFF. CDR3 in DNA: TGTGCCAGCACCCGCAGAGGGGAATACAATGAGCAGTTCTTC.

This chain joins TRBV7-9 and TRBJ2-1, with D possibly being TRBD2 (11 bases). CDR1 SEHNR and CDR2 FQNEAQ come from the germline V gene (reference sequence). The CDR3 has 19 residues. Trimming pared 5 bases from V and 9 bases from J, leaving 32 bases between. The chain's CDR3 is CASSRMGTGASGRRAEQFF. CDR3 sequence (DNA): TGTGCCAGCAGCCGAATGGGGACAGGGGCTAGCGGGAGGAGGGCTGAGCAGTTCTTC. Variable domain in full (rest from reference TRBV7-9 and TRBJ2-1): DTGVSQNPRHKITKRGQNVTFRCDPISEHNRLYWYRQTLGQGPEFLTYFQNEAQLEKSRLLSDRFSAERPKGSFSTLEIQRTEQGDSAMYLCASSRMGTGASGRRAEQFFGPGTRLTVL.